The 18 T cell receptor beta chains below come from one sample, sequenced in a study of cytomegalovirus exposure and HLA in healthy donors. Amplification used 60 Vbeta primers and 13 Jbeta primers. The assay was immunoSEQ multiplex PCR, and TCRdb's table has in-frame clones only and misses some. The sample records around 140,000 clones, roughly 90% being singletons. Sequences were obtained from PBMCs. Receptors were obtained from a woman between 40 and 55 years old in good health and CMV-seronegative.

CDR3 sequence: CASSLSGQGPAIQYF. The CDR3 region has the DNA TGTGCCAGCAGTTTATCTGGACAGGGACCGGCCATTCAGTACTTC. The J gene is TRBJ2-4, the V gene TRBV27; 8 nucleotides match TRBD1. This CDR3 has 15 amino acids. The J segment lost 9 bases and the V segment lost 0 bases, leaving 7 bases of the junction unmatched. In germline, CDR1 is MNHEY, CDR2 SMNVEV (reference sequence).

The table lists this clone with a few counts. V and J are TRBV6-5 and TRBJ1-2, with 7 bases matching TRBD1. This CDR3 spans 12 amino acids. Germline V lookup: CDR1 MNHEY, CDR2 SVGAGI. The J segment lost 5 bases and the V segment lost 5 bases, leaving 2 bases of the junction unmatched. The CDR3 region is CASSRQGYGYTF. The DNA for the CDR3 is TGTGCCAGCAGTCGACAGGGTTATGGCTACACCTTC.

This chain joins TRBV5-4 and TRBJ2-1; TRBD1 is a possible D gene (6 bases). This CDR3 region has 14 residues. V gave up 3 bases and J gave up 4 bases, with 11 bases separating them. CDR1 is SGHNT and CDR2 is YYREEE in the germline V gene (reference sequence). CDR3: CASSSGQLYNEQFF. The CDR3 coding sequence is TGTGCCAGCAGCTCCGGACAGCTTTACAATGAGCAGTTCTTC.

The genes are TRBV9 and TRBJ2-2; TRBD2 matches at 8 bases. The V segment lost 4 bases and the J segment 7 bases; nucleotides outside the gene matches: 9. Germline assignment: CDR1 SGDLS and CDR2 YYNGEE. CDR3 length equals 15 residues. CDR3 residues: CASSPTGGWDGELFF. The CDR3 DNA reads as TGTGCCAGCAGCCCAACGGGAGGGTGGGACGGGGAGCTGTTTTTT. The full variable domain, with the rest looked up from reference TRBV9 and TRBJ2-2, is DSGVTQTPKHLITATGQRVTLRCSPRSGDLSVYWYQQSLDQGLQFLIQYYNGEERAKGNILERFSAQQFPDLHSELNLSSLELGDSALYFCASSPTGGWDGELFFGEGSRLTVL.

This sequence joins TRBV7-2 and TRBJ2-7; a possible D gene is TRBD1 (6 bases). The CDR3 has 13 amino acids. Trimming shortened V by 3 bases and J by 1 base, and 7 bases separated the two germline ends. Germline V gene sequence: CDR1 SGHTA, CDR2 FQGNSA. CDR3 residues: CASSFGQSYEQYF. Written as DNA, the CDR3 is TGTGCCAGCAGCTTCGGACAGTCCTACGAGCAGTACTTC.

The rearrangement joins TRBV18 to TRBJ1-3, with no clear D. The CDR3 is 15 residues long. Germline-derived CDR1 and CDR2 are KGHSH and LQKENI. V was shortened by 3 bases and J by 0 bases, with 9 bases between the two germline ends. CDR3 loop: CASSPNRDSGNTIYF. CDR3 DNA: TGTGCCAGCTCACCCAACAGAGACTCTGGAAACACCATATATTTT. The full variable domain, with the rest looked up from reference TRBV18 and TRBJ1-3, is NAGVMQNPRHLVRRRGQEARLRCSPMKGHSHVYWYRQLPEEGLKFMVYLQKENIIDESGMPKERFSAEFPKEGPSILRIQQVVRGDSAAYFCASSPNRDSGNTIYFGEGSWLTVV.

This clone was counted a single time. The chain uses TRBV11-2 and TRBJ2-3, with D perhaps matching TRBD2 (6 bases). V lost 1 base and J 4 bases, leaving 15 bases between the germline ends. This CDR3 region has 16 residues. Germline V gives CDR1 SGHAT, CDR2 FQNNGV. CDR3 in DNA: TGTGCCAGCAGCTTAGGATGGGGGAGGTGGGCAGATACGCAGTATTTT. Its translation is CASSLGWGRWADTQYF.

In regard to this clone: A far larger clone is one nucleotide away, so this likely arose from a read error. The rearrangement joins TRBV5-4 to TRBJ2-1, with 7 bases identical to TRBD2. V was clipped by 4 bases and J by 5 bases; unmatched bases: 12. The CDR3 loop spans 16 amino acids. Germline loops: CDR1 SGHNT, CDR2 YYREEE (reference sequence). CDR3 region: CASSSPLADPNNEQFF. The CDR3 nucleotides are TGTGCCAGCAGCAGCCCCCTAGCGGATCCGAACAATGAGCAGTTCTTC.

The chain uses TRBV5-1 and TRBJ2-7, with TRBD1 matching 10 bases. Germline loops: CDR1 SGHRS, CDR2 YFSETQ. The V gene end was trimmed by 3 bases and the J gene end by 0 bases; junction bases not matched to a gene: 12. This CDR3 region has 18 residues. CDR3 DNA: TGCGCCAGCAGCTCAACGACGGCCGGGACAGGGGTCTCCTACGAGCAGTACTTC. This codes for CASSSTTAGTGVSYEQYF.

V gene TRBV27 combines with J gene TRBJ1-2; D is ambiguous. CDR1 MNHEY and CDR2 SMNVEV come from the germline V gene (reference sequence). CDR3 size: 12 residues. The V gene lost 3 bases and the J gene lost 6 bases, with 8 bases spanning the gap. The chain's CDR3 is CASSLPGNGYTF. The CDR3 DNA reads TGTGCCAGCAGTTTGCCCGGGAATGGCTACACCTTC.

This sequence joins TRBV7-9 and TRBJ2-7, with a possible D match to TRBD1 (6 bases). CDR1 and CDR2 from the germline V gene are SEHNR and FQNEAQ (reference sequence). V was clipped by 7 bases and J by 1 base, with 14 bases between them. This CDR3 region has 14 residues. The chain's CDR3 is CASTSPGQSYEQYF. Here the CDR3 DNA reads TGTGCCAGCACCAGTCCGGGACAATCCTACGAGCAGTACTTC. Combining the CDR3 with reference TRBV7-9 and TRBJ2-7 gives the whole variable domain DTGVSQNPRHKITKRGQNVTFRCDPISEHNRLYWYRQTLGQGPEFLTYFQNEAQLEKSRLLSDRFSAERPKGSFSTLEIQRTEQGDSAMYLCASTSPGQSYEQYFGPGTRLTVT.

The chain recombines TRBV11-2 with TRBJ1-2; 9 bases line up with TRBD1. Trimming at V came to 5 bases and at J to 7 bases, leaving 14 bases not matched to a gene. This CDR3 region has 16 residues. The germline V gene has CDR1 SGHAT and CDR2 FQNNGV. CDR3 in DNA: TGTGCCAGCAGCCCCATCGGGACAGGGAGAGGCGGTGGCTACACCTTC. Amino acid sequence: CASSPIGTGRGGGYTF.

The chain uses TRBV4-1 and TRBJ2-1; TRBD2 matches 15 bases. The CDR3 runs to 18 residues. The J segment lost 0 bases and the V segment lost 4 bases, leaving 4 bases of the junction unmatched. Germline lookup yields CDR1 MGHRA and CDR2 YSYEKL. The CDR3 DNA reads TGCGCCAGCAGCCGCGGACTAGCGGGAGGGAGCTCCTACAATGAGCAGTTCTTC. It codes for CASSRGLAGGSSYNEQFF.

The chain uses TRBV7-2 and TRBJ2-7; TRBD1 matches 11 bases. Germline assignment: CDR1 SGHTA and CDR2 FQGNSA. V was pared by 5 bases and J by 5 bases, with 14 bases of the junction left unmatched. CDR3 length: 17 amino acids. In nucleotides, the CDR3 is TGTGCCAGCAGCAAAGGCCCGGGACAGGGGGTATTCCACGAGCAGTACTTC. It specifies CASSKGPGQGVFHEQYF.

This clone has a handful of counts. For the CDR3, the DNA is TGCGCCAGCAGCCAGCGGGAGAGGTGGGAGCAGTACTTC. It translates to CASSQRERWEQYF. The chain uses TRBV4-1 and TRBJ2-7; 7 bases fit TRBD2. CDR3 length: 13 residues. From germline, CDR1 is MGHRA and CDR2 YSYEKL. Losses at the gene ends were 3 bases for V and 7 bases for J; bases not matched to a gene: 6.

The J gene is TRBJ1-1, the V gene TRBV5-1; D gene uncertain. The V gene lost 2 bases and the J gene lost 0 bases, with 8 bases spanning the gap. This CDR3 spans 14 amino acids. Germline-derived CDR1 and CDR2 are SGHRS and YFSETQ. The DNA for the CDR3 is TGCGCCAGCAGCTTCCAACAGCTGAACACTGAAGCTTTCTTT. Translating gives CASSFQQLNTEAFF.

The chain links TRBV2 to TRBJ2-7; D unclear. Germline-derived CDR1 and CDR2 are SNHLY and FYNNEI. CDR3 length: 13 amino acids. Trimming took 7 bases from V and 4 from J, leaving 14 bases between them. CDR3 DNA: TGTGCCAGCATCTCCGGGTTTATTTACGAGCAGTACTTC. Residues: CASISGFIYEQYF. The variable domain in full, with the rest retrieved from reference TRBV2 and TRBJ2-7, is EPEVTQTPSHQVTQMGQEVILRCVPISNHLYFYWYRQILGQKVEFLVSFYNNEISEKSEIFDDQFSVERPDGSNFTLKIRSTKLEDSAMYFCASISGFIYEQYFGPGTRLTVT.

The chain links TRBV4-2 to TRBJ2-7; TRBD2 might be the D (6 bases). CDR1 LGHNA and CDR2 YNFKEQ come from the germline V gene. The CDR3 is 15 residues long. Deletions cut 0 bases from V and 0 bases from J, with 9 bases between. The DNA of the CDR3 is TGTGCCAGCAGCCAAGATTTGGAGGGCTCCTACGAGCAGTACTTC. It codes for CASSQDLEGSYEQYF.